This record looks at one TCR beta chain sequence and its context. Produced via immunoSEQ multiplex PCR; TCRdb's table is partial and in-frame only. Of around 450,000 clones in the sample, around 91% are singletons; the top ten hold roughly 0.66%. The study assigned cohorts using participant-reported clinical history. This sample stems from a study of blood T cell repertoires in COVID-19. The CDR3 runs 14 residues. The V segment lost 6 bases and the J segment 2 bases; nucleotides outside the gene matches: 3. CDR1 and CDR2 from the germline V gene are SNHLY and FYNNEI. This TCR derives from a man aged 18 to 30 who had recovered from COVID-19. The sequenced sample was PBMCs or T cells enriched from blood (not recorded which). The chain employs TRBV2 and TRBJ1-4, with 7 bases identical to TRBD1. CDR3 sequence (DNA): TGTGCCAGCAGCCAAGGGGGCACTAATGAAAAACTGTTTTTT. Amino acids: CASSQGGTNEKLFF.